The rows below give T cell receptor beta chains drawn from one sample of a study of T-cell reconstitution after alpha-beta-depleted transplantation in children. TCRdb fed the PCR reads into MiXCR, producing one record per CDR3 protein. The repertoire includes about 140,000 distinct CDR3 sequences, 8% to 10% of them detected once, and less than 20% sits in the top ten. The sequencing here drew on PBMCs, mostly from graft donor cells, taken 180 days after TCRalphabeta/CD19-depleted stem cell transplant. The receptors stem from a female patient aged 2-10 years who had a stem cell transplant for congenital amegakaryocytic thrombocytopenia, so the T cells may come from the graft donor. The CDR3 runs from the conserved cysteine through the conserved F or W. A D gene is named only where the DNA matches it firmly. Some rows have no size entry. The others give once, few or many, or a class for an expanded clone.

abundance | d_gene | j_gene | v_gene | CDR3nt | CDR3aa
many | - | TRBJ2-4 | TRBV28 | TGTGCCAGCAGAGAACAAGATCGGGGGTCGTCTGGCAAAAACATTCAGTACTTC | CASREQDRGSSGKNIQYF
many | - | TRBJ1-2 | TRBV13 | TGTGCCAGCAGCTTAGGATGGGAGACTCCGGCCAACTATGGCTACACCTTC | CASSLGWETPANYGYTF
many | TRBD2 | TRBJ2-7 | TRBV3-1 | TGTGCCAGCAGCCATGCGGGAGGCCCTTACGAGCAGTACTTC | CASSHAGGPYEQYF
- | - | TRBJ2-1 | TRBV15 | TGTGCCACCAGCAGGGGAGACGGGTATGACCAGTTCTTC | CATSRGDGYDQFF
many | - | TRBJ2-1 | TRBV28 | TGTGCCAGCAGACCTTTTGGCAGGGGAGGTGATGAGCAGTTCTTC | CASRPFGRGGDEQFF
- | - | TRBJ2-7 | TRBV2 | TGTGCCAGCAGTTCGTCGACAGCACCCAGACAGCCCTTCTCCTACGAGCAGTACTTC | CASSSSTAPRQPFSYEQYF
many | - | TRBJ1-5 | TRBV5-5 | TGTGCCAGCAGCTCGGCGGGGGGCAATCAGCCCCAGCATTTT | CASSSAGGNQPQHF
many | - | TRBJ2-1 | TRBV12-3/TRBV12-4 | TGTGCCAGCAGTTTTGGTAAGATGGCGCCTGGGCTGTACAATGAGCAGTTCTTC | CASSFGKMAPGLYNEQFF
many | TRBD1 | TRBJ2-7 | TRBV20-1 | TGCAGTGCTGCGGACAGGTTCTTAAACTCCTACGAGCAGTACTTC | CSAADRFLNSYEQYF
few | TRBD1 | TRBJ2-7 | TRBV24-1 | TGTGCCACCAGTGGTTGGACAGGAAAGCACTACGAGCAGTACTTC | CATSGWTGKHYEQYF
- | TRBD2 | TRBJ2-7 | TRBV20-1 | TGCAGTGCTAGAGAACGAGCGGGGCCCTACGAGCAGTACTTC | CSARERAGPYEQYF
many | - | TRBJ1-5 | TRBV6-2/TRBV6-3 | TGTGCCAGCAACCCAGGGCGTGGCAATCAGCCCCAGCATTTT | CASNPGRGNQPQHF
- | TRBD2 | TRBJ2-4 | TRBV7-2 | TGTGCCAGCAGCACTAGGACTAGCCCCTTAGCCAAAAACATTCAGTACTTC | CASSTRTSPLAKNIQYF
many | - | TRBJ1-5 | TRBV12-3/TRBV12-4 | TGTGCCAGCAGTTTAACAGGGTCCAATCAGCCCCAGCATTTT | CASSLTGSNQPQHF
- | - | TRBJ2-1 | TRBV20-1 | TGCAGTGTGGGTGGGACTCAGTCTACTAATGAGCAGTTCTTC | CSVGGTQSTNEQFF
many | - | TRBJ1-6 | TRBV5-1 | TGCGCCAGCATTGGGGGTCGTCTGGGATCACCCCTCCACTTT | CASIGGRLGSPLHF
- | TRBD2 | TRBJ2-7 | TRBV20-1 | TGCAGTGCTAGAGGACAGGGACTAGCGGGCGACGAGGGGCTCTACGAGCAGTACTTC | CSARGQGLAGDEGLYEQYF
many | - | TRBJ2-2 | TRBV10-3 | TGTGCCATTAAGCTAGCGAGCGGGGAGCTGTTTTTT | CAIKLASGELFF
many | - | TRBJ2-3 | TRBV12-3/TRBV12-4 | TGTGCCAGCAGTTTAGGCCCCGGGTGGTCAGATACGCAGTATTTT | CASSLGPGWSDTQYF
many | - | TRBJ2-3 | TRBV12-3/TRBV12-4 | TGTGCCAGCCTCGCCCGGGGCATTAGGGGCACAGATACGCAGTATTTT | CASLARGIRGTDTQYF
many | - | TRBJ2-7 | TRBV5-1 | TGCGCCAGCAGCTTCTTATCAGGCGGTTCCTACGAGCAGTACTTC | CASSFLSGGSYEQYF